This is a list of T cell receptor beta chains from one sample in a study of graft-versus-host responses after intestinal transplantation. These receptors lack a known antigen. Only in-frame clones appear in the TCRdb table, and some are missing; sequencing was by immunoSEQ multiplex PCR. The repertoire holds 100,000 or so clones, roughly 90% seen once, with around 0.15% in the top ten. The sample was unstimulated CD4+ T cells sorted from spleen or lymph node cells, taken before intestinal transplant. The receptors here all came from a human donor who received an intestinal transplant. Each CDR3 is given with its conserved first and last residue. A D gene is named only where the DNA matches it firmly. Rows may omit the clone size; those that give it use once, few, many or a size class.

J: TRBJ2-5; D: TRBD1; size: NA; V: TRBV5-1; DNA: TGCGCCAGCGGACAGGGATCAGAGACCCAGTACTTC; CDR3: CASGQGSETQYF
J: TRBJ1-1; D: TRBD1; size: NA; V: TRBV7-2; DNA: TGTGCCAGCAGCTTAAAAACAGGGGTCGCTGAAGCTTTCTTT; CDR3: CASSLKTGVAEAFF
J: TRBJ1-1; D: TRBD1; size: NA; V: TRBV18; DNA: TGTGCCAGCTCAAGCACAGGGGGCAAAATGAACACTGAAGCTTTCTTT; CDR3: CASSSTGGKMNTEAFF
J: TRBJ1-2; D: TRBD1; size: once; V: TRBV6-1; DNA: TGTGCCCGACGGGACAGGGAGTTTGGCTACACCTTC; CDR3: CARRDREFGYTF
J: TRBJ1-1; D: TRBD1; size: NA; V: TRBV4-1; DNA: TGCGCCAGCAGCCCAGGACAGGGGCGGAGTACTGAAGCTTTCTTT; CDR3: CASSPGQGRSTEAFF
J: TRBJ1-5; D: TRBD1; size: NA; V: TRBV27; DNA: TGTGCCAGCAGTTTATCCTTCCGGGACAGGGGGGATAGCAATCAGCCCCAGCATTTT; CDR3: CASSLSFRDRGDSNQPQHF
J: TRBJ2-7; D: NA; size: NA; V: TRBV2; DNA: TGTGCCAGCAGTGAAAGGGGGGGCGACAGGAGCTCCTACGAGCAGTACTTC; CDR3: CASSERGGDRSSYEQYF
J: TRBJ2-1; D: NA; size: NA; V: TRBV27; DNA: TGTGCCAGCAGTTTATCCGGGAGCCCTACGAATGAGCAGTTCTTC; CDR3: CASSLSGSPTNEQFF
J: TRBJ1-2; D: NA; size: few; V: TRBV6-6; DNA: TGTGCCAGCAGAAAGGACAGAACTAACTATGGCTACACCTTC; CDR3: CASRKDRTNYGYTF
J: TRBJ1-5; D: NA; size: NA; V: TRBV30; DNA: TGTGCCTGGAGTGTGGGGGGGACTCAGCCCCAGCATTTT; CDR3: CAWSVGGTQPQHF
J: TRBJ1-4; D: NA; size: NA; V: TRBV11-2; DNA: TGTGCCAGCAGCTTAGGAGGCAGGGCTGAAAAACTGTTTTTT; CDR3: CASSLGGRAEKLFF
J: TRBJ1-5; D: TRBD1; size: few; V: TRBV6-1; DNA: TGTGCCAGCAGTGGGGGGACAGCCTTACAGCCCCAGCATTTT; CDR3: CASSGGTALQPQHF
J: TRBJ1-1; D: NA; size: once; V: TRBV5-1; DNA: TGCGCCAGCAGCCTTGGGCCATCCGGTCTGAACACTGAAGCTTTCTTT; CDR3: CASSLGPSGLNTEAFF
J: TRBJ2-1; D: TRBD1; size: once; V: TRBV2; DNA: TGTGCCAGCAGGCCGACAGGGCAGGCCTACAATGAGCAGTTCTTC; CDR3: CASRPTGQAYNEQFF
J: TRBJ2-2; D: NA; size: NA; V: TRBV19; DNA: TGTGCCAGTAGTAGCCGAGGCGGGGCGACGGACACCGGGGAGCTGTTTTTT; CDR3: CASSSRGGATDTGELFF
J: TRBJ2-2; D: NA; size: NA; V: TRBV7-9; DNA: NA; CDR3: CASSLARTKGYFGAGELFF
J: TRBJ2-3; D: NA; size: NA; V: TRBV27; DNA: TGTGCCAGCAGTCTAGGATCGCTTCATACGCAGTATTTT; CDR3: CASSLGSLHTQYF
J: TRBJ1-1; D: TRBD1; size: NA; V: TRBV11-2; DNA: TGTGCCAGCAGCTTAGGGTCAGGGGGGCAGGGGGCTGAAGCTTTCTTT; CDR3: CASSLGSGGQGAEAFF
J: TRBJ2-3; D: TRBD2; size: NA; V: TRBV5-1; DNA: TGCGCCAGCAGCTTGACGCGGGGGGCAGGCACAGATACGCAGTATTTT; CDR3: CASSLTRGAGTDTQYF
J: TRBJ1-6; D: NA; size: NA; V: TRBV28; DNA: TGTGCCAGCAGTTTAGGGGGCCCTAATTCACCCCTCCACTTT; CDR3: CASSLGGPNSPLHF
J: TRBJ2-1; D: NA; size: NA; V: TRBV2; DNA: TGTGCCAGCAACGTGTTTTCCCTAGGAAATGAGCAGTTCTTC; CDR3: CASNVFSLGNEQFF
J: TRBJ2-1; D: NA; size: NA; V: TRBV7-9; DNA: TGTGCCAGCAGCTTAGATAGTACTACGTTATGGAATGAGCAGTTCTTC; CDR3: CASSLDSTTLWNEQFF
J: TRBJ2-1; D: TRBD2; size: NA; V: TRBV29-1; DNA: TGCAGCGTTGGGGCCAGCGGGAACTCCTACAATGAGCAGTTCTTC; CDR3: CSVGASGNSYNEQFF
J: TRBJ2-2; D: TRBD2; size: NA; V: TRBV6-5; DNA: TGTGCCAGCAGTTATCTAGCGGGGGGGCTCGGGGAGCTGTTTTTT; CDR3: CASSYLAGGLGELFF
J: TRBJ2-7; D: TRBD1; size: NA; V: TRBV5-1; DNA: TGCGCCAGCAGCCGGAGACCCGGGACAGGGACGTCCTACGAGCAGTACTTC; CDR3: CASSRRPGTGTSYEQYF
J: TRBJ2-5; D: NA; size: NA; V: TRBV4-2; DNA: TGTGCCAGCAGCCAGGGGACTTTAGAAGAGACCCAGTACTTC; CDR3: CASSQGTLEETQYF
J: TRBJ1-5; D: NA; size: NA; V: TRBV10-2; DNA: TGCGCCAGCAGTGAAGGGGTGTCTTCGGATAGCAATCAGCCCCAGCATTTT; CDR3: CASSEGVSSDSNQPQHF
J: TRBJ2-7; D: NA; size: NA; V: TRBV15; DNA: TGTGCCACCAGCAGCCATTCCTACGAGCAGTACTTC; CDR3: CATSSHSYEQYF
J: TRBJ2-2; D: TRBD1; size: NA; V: TRBV6-6; DNA: TGTGCCAGCAGCCTAGGGACAGGGGGCAACACCGGGGAGCTGTTTTTT; CDR3: CASSLGTGGNTGELFF
J: TRBJ2-7; D: TRBD1; size: NA; V: TRBV5-6; DNA: TGTGCCAGCAGTACCCTGGGACAGGGAGACGAGCAGTACTTC; CDR3: CASSTLGQGDEQYF
J: TRBJ2-1; D: TRBD2; size: NA; V: TRBV11-1; DNA: TGTGCCAGCAGCTTACCGGGGGAGGGGAATGAGCAGTTCTTC; CDR3: CASSLPGEGNEQFF
J: TRBJ1-1; D: TRBD1; size: NA; V: TRBV7-2; DNA: TGTGCCAGCAGCTTAGCGGGGACAGGGGGCACTGAAGCTTTCTTT; CDR3: CASSLAGTGGTEAFF
J: TRBJ2-2; D: TRBD2; size: NA; V: TRBV5-1; DNA: TGCGCCAGCAGCCCCCGACTAGCGGGAAACGGGGAGCTGTTTTTT; CDR3: CASSPRLAGNGELFF
J: TRBJ1-2; D: TRBD1; size: NA; V: TRBV6-5; DNA: TGTGCCAGCAGGGGGACAGGGAAAGGCTATGGCTACACCTTC; CDR3: CASRGTGKGYGYTF
J: TRBJ2-7; D: TRBD1; size: NA; V: TRBV11-1; DNA: TGTGCCAGCAGCTTACCGGGACAGGGGGCGTACGAGCAGTACTTC; CDR3: CASSLPGQGAYEQYF
J: TRBJ1-5; D: NA; size: NA; V: TRBV15; DNA: TGTGCCACCAGCCTCGACAGAAATCAGCCCCAGCATTTT; CDR3: CATSLDRNQPQHF
J: TRBJ1-6; D: TRBD1; size: NA; V: TRBV2; DNA: TGTGCCAGCAGGTCTCGACAGGGTTTTGATTCACCCCTCCACTTT; CDR3: CASRSRQGFDSPLHF
J: TRBJ2-4; D: NA; size: NA; V: TRBV5-4; DNA: TGTGCCAGCAGCCAACAGGGAGAGGGATGGAACATTCAGTACTTC; CDR3: CASSQQGEGWNIQYF
J: TRBJ1-1; D: NA; size: once; V: TRBV2; DNA: TGTGCCAGCAGTGAACGATTAGGGAGTACTGAAGCTTTCTTT; CDR3: CASSERLGSTEAFF
J: TRBJ1-2; D: NA; size: NA; V: TRBV5-1; DNA: TGCGCCAGCAGTCCCGACCGGGGGGGCTACACCTTC; CDR3: CASSPDRGGYTF
J: TRBJ2-1; D: NA; size: NA; V: TRBV5-1; DNA: TGCGCCAGCAGCTTGGGGGGACATGGGACATCCAATGAGCAGTTCTTC; CDR3: CASSLGGHGTSNEQFF
J: TRBJ2-3; D: NA; size: NA; V: TRBV7-9; DNA: TGTGCCAGCAGCTTTGTTGGACCCGGGATGACAGATACGCAGTATTTT; CDR3: CASSFVGPGMTDTQYF
J: TRBJ2-2; D: TRBD1; size: NA; V: TRBV5-6; DNA: TGTGCCAGCAGCTGGGGGACAGTTTCGGTCGGGGAGCTGTTTTTT; CDR3: CASSWGTVSVGELFF
J: TRBJ1-5; D: NA; size: NA; V: TRBV11-3; DNA: TGTGCCAGCAGCGACCACAGTCAGCCCCAGCATTTT; CDR3: CASSDHSQPQHF
J: TRBJ2-5; D: TRBD2; size: NA; V: TRBV6-1; DNA: TGTGCCAGCAGCCATGGGACTAGCGGGAGAGAGACCCAGTACTTC; CDR3: CASSHGTSGRETQYF